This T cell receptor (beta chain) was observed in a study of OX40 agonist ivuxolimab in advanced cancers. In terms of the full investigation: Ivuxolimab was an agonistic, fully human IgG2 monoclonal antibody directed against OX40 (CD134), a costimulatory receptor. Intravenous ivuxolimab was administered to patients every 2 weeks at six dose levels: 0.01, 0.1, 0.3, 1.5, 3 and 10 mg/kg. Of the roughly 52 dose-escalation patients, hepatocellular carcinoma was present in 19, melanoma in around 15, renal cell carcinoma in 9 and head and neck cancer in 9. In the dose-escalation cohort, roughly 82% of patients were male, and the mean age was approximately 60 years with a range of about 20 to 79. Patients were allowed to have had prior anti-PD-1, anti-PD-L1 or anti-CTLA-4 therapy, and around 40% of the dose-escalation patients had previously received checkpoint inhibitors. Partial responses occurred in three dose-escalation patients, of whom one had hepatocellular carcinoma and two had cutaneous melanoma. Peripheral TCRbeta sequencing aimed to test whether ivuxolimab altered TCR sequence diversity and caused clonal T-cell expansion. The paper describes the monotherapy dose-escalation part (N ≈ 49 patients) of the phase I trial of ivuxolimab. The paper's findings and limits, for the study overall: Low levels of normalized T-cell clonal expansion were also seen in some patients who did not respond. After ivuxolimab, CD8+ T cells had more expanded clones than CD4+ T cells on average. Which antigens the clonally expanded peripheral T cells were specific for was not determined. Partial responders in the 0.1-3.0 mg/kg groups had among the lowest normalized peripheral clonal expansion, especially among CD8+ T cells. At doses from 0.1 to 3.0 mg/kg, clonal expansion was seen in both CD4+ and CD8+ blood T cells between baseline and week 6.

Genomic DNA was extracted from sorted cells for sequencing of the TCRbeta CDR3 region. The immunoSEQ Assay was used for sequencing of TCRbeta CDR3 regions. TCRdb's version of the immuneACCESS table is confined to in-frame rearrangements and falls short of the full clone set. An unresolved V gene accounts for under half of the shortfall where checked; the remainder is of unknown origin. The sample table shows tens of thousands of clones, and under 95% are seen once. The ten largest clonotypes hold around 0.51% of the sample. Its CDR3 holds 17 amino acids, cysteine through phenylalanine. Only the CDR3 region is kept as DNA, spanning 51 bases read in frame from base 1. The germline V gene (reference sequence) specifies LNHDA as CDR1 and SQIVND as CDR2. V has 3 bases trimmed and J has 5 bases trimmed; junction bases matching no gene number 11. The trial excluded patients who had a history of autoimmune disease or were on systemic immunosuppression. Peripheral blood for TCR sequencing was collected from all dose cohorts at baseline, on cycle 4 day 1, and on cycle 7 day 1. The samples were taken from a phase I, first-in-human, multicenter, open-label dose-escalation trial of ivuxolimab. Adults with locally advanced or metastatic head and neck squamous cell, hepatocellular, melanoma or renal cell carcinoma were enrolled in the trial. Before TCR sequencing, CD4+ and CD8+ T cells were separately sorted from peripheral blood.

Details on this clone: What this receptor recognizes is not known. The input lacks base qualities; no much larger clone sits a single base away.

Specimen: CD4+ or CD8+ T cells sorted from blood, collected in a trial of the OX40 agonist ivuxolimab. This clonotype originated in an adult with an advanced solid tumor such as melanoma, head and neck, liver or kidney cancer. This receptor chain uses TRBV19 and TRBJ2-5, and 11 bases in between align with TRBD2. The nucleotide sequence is TGTGCCAGTAGTATCCCCATAGCGGGAGGGCCCGGGGAGACCCAGTACTTC. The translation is CASSIPIAGGPGETQYF.